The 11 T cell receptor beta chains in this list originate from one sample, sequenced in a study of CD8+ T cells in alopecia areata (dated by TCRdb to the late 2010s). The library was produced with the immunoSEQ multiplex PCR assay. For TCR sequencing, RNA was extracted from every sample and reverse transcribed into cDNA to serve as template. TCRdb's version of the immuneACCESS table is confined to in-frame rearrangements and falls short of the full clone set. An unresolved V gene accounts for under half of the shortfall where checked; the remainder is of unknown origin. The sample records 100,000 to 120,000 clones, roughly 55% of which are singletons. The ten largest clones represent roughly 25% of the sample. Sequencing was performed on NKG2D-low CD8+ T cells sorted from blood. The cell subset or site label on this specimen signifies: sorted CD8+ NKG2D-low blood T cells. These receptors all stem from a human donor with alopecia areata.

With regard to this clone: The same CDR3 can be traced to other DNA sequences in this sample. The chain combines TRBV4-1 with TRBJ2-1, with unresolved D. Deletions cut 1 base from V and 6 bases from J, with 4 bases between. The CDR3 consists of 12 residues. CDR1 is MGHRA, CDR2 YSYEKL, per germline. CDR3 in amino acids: CASSQGGNEQFF. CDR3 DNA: TGCGCCAGCAGCCAAGGGGGCAATGAGCAGTTCTTC.

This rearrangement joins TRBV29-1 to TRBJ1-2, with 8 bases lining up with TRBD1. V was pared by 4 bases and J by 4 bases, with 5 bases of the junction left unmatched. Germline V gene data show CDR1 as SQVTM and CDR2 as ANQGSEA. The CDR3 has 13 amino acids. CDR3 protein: CSVVRDRSYGYTF. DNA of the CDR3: TGCAGCGTTGTCCGGGACAGGAGCTATGGCTACACCTTC.

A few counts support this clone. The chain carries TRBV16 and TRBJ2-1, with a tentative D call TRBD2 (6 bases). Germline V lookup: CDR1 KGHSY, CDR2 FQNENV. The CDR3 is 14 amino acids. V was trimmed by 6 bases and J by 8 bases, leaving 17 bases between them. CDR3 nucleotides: TGTGCCAGCAGACGGGAGAGGGTCTTGGATGAGCAGTTCTTC. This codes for CASRRERVLDEQFF.

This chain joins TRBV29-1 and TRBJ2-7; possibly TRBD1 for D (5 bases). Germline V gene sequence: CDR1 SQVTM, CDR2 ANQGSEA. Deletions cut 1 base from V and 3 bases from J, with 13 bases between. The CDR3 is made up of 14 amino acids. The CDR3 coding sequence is TGCAGCGTTGAAGGGCCGGAGACAGACTACGAGCAGTACTTC. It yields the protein CSVEGPETDYEQYF.

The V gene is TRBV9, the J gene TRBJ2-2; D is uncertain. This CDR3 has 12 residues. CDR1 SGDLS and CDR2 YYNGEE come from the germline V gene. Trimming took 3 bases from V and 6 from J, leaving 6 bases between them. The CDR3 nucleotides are TGTGCCAGCAGCGCCCCCCCCGGGGAGCTGTTTTTT. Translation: CASSAPPGELFF. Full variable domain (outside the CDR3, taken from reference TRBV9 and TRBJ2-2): DSGVTQTPKHLITATGQRVTLRCSPRSGDLSVYWYQQSLDQGLQFLIQYYNGEERAKGNILERFSAQQFPDLHSELNLSSLELGDSALYFCASSAPPGELFFGEGSRLTVL.

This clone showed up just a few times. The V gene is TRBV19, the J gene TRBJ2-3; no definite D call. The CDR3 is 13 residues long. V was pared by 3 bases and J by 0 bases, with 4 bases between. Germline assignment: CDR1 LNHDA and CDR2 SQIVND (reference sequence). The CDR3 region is CASSMASTDTQYF. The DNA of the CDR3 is TGTGCCAGTAGTATGGCTAGCACAGATACGCAGTATTTT.

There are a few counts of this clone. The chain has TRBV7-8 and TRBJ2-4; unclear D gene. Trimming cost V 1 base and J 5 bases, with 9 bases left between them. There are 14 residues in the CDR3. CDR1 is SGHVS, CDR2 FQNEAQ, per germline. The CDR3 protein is CASSLVGGENIQYF. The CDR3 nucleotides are TGTGCCAGCAGCTTAGTGGGCGGAGAAAACATTCAGTACTTC.

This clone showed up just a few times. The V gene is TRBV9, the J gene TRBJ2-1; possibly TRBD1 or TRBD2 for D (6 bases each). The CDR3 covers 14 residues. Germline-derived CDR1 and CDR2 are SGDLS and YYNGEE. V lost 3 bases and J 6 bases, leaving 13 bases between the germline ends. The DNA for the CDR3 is TGTGCCAGCAGCGAAGGGGGGTTAGGCAATGAGCAGTTCTTC. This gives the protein CASSEGGLGNEQFF.

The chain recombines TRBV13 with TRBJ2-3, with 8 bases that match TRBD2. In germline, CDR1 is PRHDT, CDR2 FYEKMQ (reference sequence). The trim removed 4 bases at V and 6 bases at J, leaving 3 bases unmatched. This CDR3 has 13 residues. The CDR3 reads CASSSGTSDTQYF. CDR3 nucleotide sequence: TGTGCCAGCAGCTCCGGGACTAGTGATACGCAGTATTTT.

CDR3 nucleotides: TGTGCCAGCCTGGGACAGGTAACGAACACTGAAGCTTTCTTT. Translation: CASLGQVTNTEAFF. J is TRBJ1-1 and V is TRBV2, with TRBD1 matching 8 bases. Germline V gives CDR1 SNHLY, CDR2 FYNNEI. The CDR3 consists of 14 residues. V was clipped by 8 bases and J by 1 base; unmatched bases: 6.

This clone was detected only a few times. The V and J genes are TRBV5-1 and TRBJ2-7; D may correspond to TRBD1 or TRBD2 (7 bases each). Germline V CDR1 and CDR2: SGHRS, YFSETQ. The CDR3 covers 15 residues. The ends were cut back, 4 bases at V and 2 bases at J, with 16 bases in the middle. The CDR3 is CASSLTGSGAYEQYF. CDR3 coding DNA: TGCGCCAGCAGCCTGACAGGGAGCGGGGCCTACGAGCAGTACTTC.